This entry lists 30 T cell receptor beta chains sequenced from one sample in a study of blood T cell repertoires in COVID-19. Data came from immunoSEQ multiplex PCR; TCRdb stores just in-frame clones and leaves some out. The sample carries roughly 150,000 clones, 84% recorded once. Sequences were obtained from PBMCs or T cells enriched from blood (not recorded which). All receptors come from a woman between 45 and 65 years old who had recovered from COVID-19.

V is TRBV5-1 and J is TRBJ2-5; 7 bases match TRBD1. The CDR3 is 14 residues long. CDR1 is SGHRS and CDR2 is YFSETQ in the germline V gene. V lost 2 bases and J lost 4; bases outside the gene matches: 5. The CDR3 region is CASSFEGAGETQYF. CDR3 nucleotides: TGCGCCAGCAGCTTCGAGGGGGCCGGAGAGACCCAGTACTTC.

There are a few counts of this clone. V and J are TRBV24-1 and TRBJ2-1; D is possibly TRBD1 (6 bases). Trimming shortened V by 0 bases and J by 10 bases, and 12 bases separated the two germline ends. The CDR3 totals 14 residues. CDR1 and CDR2 (germline): KGHDR, SFDVKD. CDR3 loop: CATSDLFQGREQFF. For the CDR3, the DNA is TGTGCCACCAGTGATTTGTTTCAGGGGCGCGAGCAGTTCTTC.

The sample holds a few counts of this clone. V gene TRBV29-1 combines with J gene TRBJ1-1; D call uncertain. This CDR3 region has 10 residues. CDR1 is SQVTM, CDR2 ANQGSEA, per germline. V was clipped by 7 bases and J by 11 bases, with 14 bases between them. CDR3 in DNA: TGCAGCGCCGTACAGAATGTTGCTTTCTTT. Residues: CSAVQNVAFF.

V is TRBV7-9 and J is TRBJ1-1, with D possibly being TRBD1 (5 bases). Germline V lookup: CDR1 SEHNR, CDR2 FQNEAQ (reference sequence). This CDR3 contains 15 residues. V was clipped by 2 bases and J by 7 bases, with 17 bases between them. The CDR3 sequence is CASSLSGTWGDEAFF. The CDR3, as DNA: TGTGCCAGCAGCTTAAGCGGGACCTGGGGGGATGAAGCTTTCTTT.

Only a few counts were recorded for this clone. V is TRBV18 and J is TRBJ2-3; 8 bases align to TRBD2. After removal of 6 bases from V and 4 bases from J, the junction contained 12 bases not matched to a gene. Germline V gene sequence: CDR1 KGHSH, CDR2 LQKENI. The length of the CDR3 is 16 residues. The CDR3, as DNA: TGTGCCAGCTCCCCATTTTCTGCGGGGGGTTCAGATACGCAGTATTTT. It encodes CASSPFSAGGSDTQYF.

With regard to this clone: One end of the junction fails to match germline, which may point to a read error. The chain has TRBV7-7 and TRBJ2-2; 12 nucleotides agree with TRBD2. Per the germline V gene, CDR1 is SSHAT and CDR2 is FNYEAQ (reference sequence). The CDR3 is made up of 17 amino acids. Written as DNA, the CDR3 is TGTGCTAGCAGCTCTCATTGGACTAGCGGGACCACCGGGGAGCTGTTTTTT. It yields the protein CASSSHWTSGTTGELFF.

This chain links TRBV5-6 with TRBJ2-3; TRBD1 matches 11 bases. The CDR3 loop spans 14 amino acids. Germline V CDR1 and CDR2: SGHDT, YYEEEE. Trimming took 3 bases from V and 4 from J; bases not matched to a gene: 1. The CDR3, as DNA: TGTGCCAGCAGCTGGGGACAGGGGGCAGATACGCAGTATTTT. It codes for CASSWGQGADTQYF.

The chain couples TRBV19 to TRBJ2-1, with 13 bases identical to TRBD2. The CDR3 runs to 14 residues. J was trimmed by 10 bases and V by 7 bases; bases with no gene match: 7. Germline CDR1 is LNHDA and CDR2 is SQIVND (reference sequence). The CDR3 is CASKSGLAGEEQFF. The CDR3 coding sequence is TGTGCCAGTAAGAGCGGACTAGCGGGGGAGGAGCAGTTCTTC. Variable domain in full (rest from reference TRBV19 and TRBJ2-1): DGGITQSPKYLFRKEGQNVTLSCEQNLNHDAMYWYRQDPGQGLRLIYYSQIVNDFQKGDIAEGYSVSREKKESFPLTVTSAQKNPTAFYLCASKSGLAGEEQFFGPGTRLTVL.

The chain links TRBV29-1 to TRBJ1-4; D unresolved. V shed 0 bases and J shed 6 bases, with 5 bases lying between them. CDR1 and CDR2 (germline): SQVTM, ANQGSEA. This CDR3 region has 12 residues. CDR3 coding DNA: TGCAGCGTTGAAGATTCCGATGAAAAACTGTTTTTT. Translating gives CSVEDSDEKLFF.

This chain joins TRBV6-5 and TRBJ1-1; D is unclear. The CDR3 loop spans 14 amino acids. Germline CDR1 and CDR2: MNHEY and SVGAGI. V lost 0 bases, J lost 2 bases, and 7 bases lay in between. The CDR3 DNA reads TGTGCCAGCAGTTACTCCGAGGGCAACACTGAAGCTTTCTTT. Translating gives CASSYSEGNTEAFF.

The CDR3 DNA sequence: TGTGCCAGCAGCTTGGGGGGCACAGGCGCGAGCAATCAGCCCCAGCATTTT. Translation gives CASSLGGTGASNQPQHF. V usage is TRBV5-6 and J usage is TRBJ1-5; D might be TRBD1 (5 bases). CDR1 is SGHDT, CDR2 YYEEEE, per germline. The V end was cut by 0 bases, the J end by 1 base, with 14 bases between. The CDR3 sequence is 17 residues long.

This chain joins TRBV4-2 and TRBJ1-2, with 7 nucleotides matching TRBD1. J was trimmed by 5 bases and V by 0 bases; bases with no gene match: 6. Germline V gene sequence: CDR1 LGHNA, CDR2 YNFKEQ. The CDR3 is 15 amino acids. The CDR3 bases are TGTGCCAGCAGCCAAGAAGGGACAGCGCAATATGGCTACACCTTC. Translated, it gives CASSQEGTAQYGYTF.

The sample holds one count of this clone. V usage is TRBV4-3 and J usage is TRBJ1-2; D gene uncertain. Germline V gene data show CDR1 as LGHNA and CDR2 as YSLEER. V was clipped by 5 bases and J by 1 base, with 5 bases between them. The CDR3 loop spans 12 amino acids. DNA for the CDR3: TGCGCCAGCAGCAACTTTAACTATGGCTACACCTTC. As protein: CASSNFNYGYTF.

The chain has TRBV5-4 and TRBJ2-7; 7 bases match TRBD1. Per germline, CDR1 SGHNT and CDR2 YYREEE (reference sequence). V shed 4 bases, J shed 3 bases, and the junction held 7 bases outside the gene matches. The CDR3 is 14 amino acids. The CDR3 here is CASSPTQGYYEQYF. DNA of the CDR3: TGTGCCAGCAGCCCGACACAGGGGTACTACGAGCAGTACTTC.

This chain uses TRBV15 with TRBJ1-2; no definite D call. The germline V gene encodes CDR1 LNHNV and CDR2 YYDKDF (reference sequence). V was clipped by 0 bases and J by 4 bases, with 18 bases between them. The CDR3 covers 17 residues. The CDR3 sequence is CATSRDRRERRVYGYTF. DNA of the CDR3: TGTGCCACCAGCAGAGATAGGAGAGAGAGGAGGGTCTATGGCTACACCTTC.

J is TRBJ1-5 and V is TRBV6-1; D is unclear. This CDR3 comprises 17 residues. The germline V and J ends were trimmed by 0 bases and 0 bases, with 12 bases remaining between them. Germline-derived CDR1 and CDR2 are MNHNS and SASEGT. The CDR3 reads CASSEARGRGSNQPQHF. The CDR3 bases are TGTGCCAGCAGTGAAGCTCGGGGTCGGGGTAGCAATCAGCCCCAGCATTTT.

A word on this clone: The junction departs from germline at one end; a sequencing error may be responsible. The chain carries TRBV10-3 and TRBJ1-3; 7 nucleotides agree with TRBD1. This CDR3 has 17 residues. Per the germline V gene, CDR1 is ENHRY and CDR2 is SYGVKD. The CDR3 bases are TGTGCCATCAGTGACCGGGTCCCGGGACAGCCCGGAAGCACCATATATTTT. Protein product: CAISDRVPGQPGSTIYF.

The chain is built from TRBV9 and TRBJ2-7; D may be TRBD1 (6 bases). The CDR3 has 17 residues. V lost 0 bases to trimming and J lost 6 bases, with 22 bases between them. Germline CDR1 and CDR2: SGDLS and YYNGEE. The CDR3 loop is CASSVEVEGVGGGEQYF. The CDR3, as DNA: TGTGCCAGCAGCGTAGAGGTCGAGGGGGTGGGTGGAGGCGAGCAGTACTTC.

The chain carries TRBV6-5 and TRBJ1-1, with 7 positions matching TRBD1. J was trimmed by 4 bases and V by 2 bases; bases with no gene match: 7. This CDR3 has 15 amino acids. Germline values: CDR1 MNHEY, CDR2 SVGAGI. The CDR3 sequence: CASSYATGAPTEAFF. CDR3 in DNA: TGTGCCAGCAGTTACGCCACAGGGGCCCCCACTGAAGCTTTCTTT.

V and J are TRBV28 and TRBJ1-5; TRBD1 is a possible D gene (5 bases). The CDR3 sequence is 15 residues long. In germline, CDR1 is MDHEN, CDR2 SYDVKM. V was shortened by 8 bases and J by 6 bases, with 20 bases between the two germline ends. This chain's CDR3 is CASVTTGGGVQPQHF. The CDR3 region has the DNA TGTGCCAGCGTTACTACGGGCGGGGGAGTTCAGCCCCAGCATTTT.

The rearrangement uses TRBV11-2 and TRBJ2-1, with 11 positions matching TRBD2. The CDR3 covers 15 residues. J lost 6 bases, V lost 1 base, and 2 bases had no gene match. Per the germline V gene, CDR1 is SGHAT and CDR2 is FQNNGV. CDR3 coding DNA: TGTGCCAGCAGCTTAGTAGCGGGAGGGCCCAATGAGCAGTTCTTC. This sequence encodes CASSLVAGGPNEQFF.

This clone was detected only once. The CDR3 here is CAISERGLTGYTF. The CDR3 DNA reads TGTGCCATCAGTGAGAGGGGGCTAACTGGCTACACCTTC. The chain couples TRBV10-3 to TRBJ1-2; 7 bases match TRBD1. V shed 2 bases and J 7 bases; nucleotides not matched to a gene: 4. CDR3 size: 13 residues. Germline V gene data show CDR1 as ENHRY and CDR2 as SYGVKD.

The V gene is TRBV6-6, the J gene TRBJ2-2; no definite D call. The germline V gene encodes CDR1 MNHNY and CDR2 SVGAGI (reference sequence). The CDR3 sequence is 14 residues long. Trimming removed 2 bases from V and 4 bases from J, with 8 bases in between. The CDR3 protein is CASSYAQTTGELFF. The CDR3 region has the DNA TGTGCCAGCAGTTACGCACAAACCACCGGGGAGCTGTTTTTT.

The chain is built from TRBV6-2 or TRBV6-3 and TRBJ2-7, with TRBD2 as a possible D gene (5 bases). The V end lost 6 bases, the J end lost 1 base, and 19 bases lay between the germline ends. The CDR3 consists of 16 residues. CDR1 MNHEY and CDR2 SVGEGT come from the germline V gene. CDR3 loop: CASSPGRPGGSYEQYF. DNA for the CDR3: TGTGCCAGCAGCCCTGGACGTCCAGGAGGATCCTACGAGCAGTACTTC.

CDR3 loop: CASSPPSGSAGELFF. CDR3 DNA sequence: TGTGCCAGCTCACCCCCCAGCGGGAGTGCCGGGGAGCTGTTTTTT. The chain combines TRBV18 with TRBJ2-2, with 8 bases matching TRBD2. Per germline, CDR1 KGHSH and CDR2 LQKENI. This CDR3 spans 15 amino acids. J gave up 6 bases and V 3 bases, and 6 bases lay outside the gene matches.

This clone was observed once. V gene TRBV9 combines with J gene TRBJ2-2; D is uncertain. The germline V gene has CDR1 SGDLS and CDR2 YYNGEE. V was shortened by 5 bases and J by 0 bases, with 14 bases between the two germline ends. The CDR3 length is 16 residues. The DNA for the CDR3 is TGTGCCAGCAGTATAGACTGGAGCCCGAACACCGGGGAGCTGTTTTTT. Its translation: CASSIDWSPNTGELFF.

The chain recombines TRBV11-3 with TRBJ1-3; 9 positions agree with TRBD1. Trimming cost V 2 bases and J 6 bases; bases outside gene matches: 11. The CDR3 extends over 17 amino acids. CDR1 is SGHNT, CDR2 YENEEA, per germline. The DNA for the CDR3 is TGTGCCAGCAGCTTACTCCGGACAGGGGAAGTGGAAAACACCATATATTTT. Its translation: CASSLLRTGEVENTIYF. The full variable domain, its missing parts supplied by reference TRBV11-3 and TRBJ1-3, is EAGVVQSPRYKIIEKKQPVAFWCNPISGHNTLYWYLQNLGQGPELLIRYENEEAVDDSQLPKDRFSAERLKGVDSTLKIQPAELGDSAVYLCASSLLRTGEVENTIYFGEGSWLTVV.

The gene calls are TRBV3-1 (or the pseudogene TRBV3-2) and TRBJ1-1; D not resolved. V lost 2 bases, J lost 1 base, and 8 bases lay in between. This CDR3 is 14 amino acids long. Germline V lookup: CDR1 LGHDT, CDR2 YNNKEL (reference sequence). The CDR3, as DNA: TGTGCCAGCAGCCAACTTCGGGGGAACACTGAAGCTTTCTTT. Residues: CASSQLRGNTEAFF.

The rearrangement links TRBV18 to TRBJ2-1; TRBD1 matches at 7 bases. Losses at the gene ends were 8 bases for V and 8 bases for J; bases not matched to a gene: 18. CDR3 length equals 16 residues. Per the germline V gene, CDR1 is KGHSH and CDR2 is LQKENI. Here the CDR3 reads CASLHDRAGLVHEQFF. In nucleotides, the CDR3 is TGTGCCAGCCTTCACGACAGGGCCGGCTTAGTCCATGAGCAGTTCTTC.

The V and J genes are TRBV20-1 and TRBJ1-2; no reliable D call. CDR1 and CDR2 from the germline V gene are DFQATT and SNEGSKA (reference sequence). The CDR3 is 11 residues long. Trimming cost V 6 bases and J 5 bases, with 10 bases left between them. CDR3 residues: CSAPARYGYTF. CDR3 bases: TGCAGTGCCCCCGCGAGATATGGCTACACCTTC.